The sequence of this T cell receptor beta chain was determined in a study of CD8+ T cells in alopecia areata. Deletions cut 3 bases from V and 6 bases from J, with 14 bases between. CDR1 and CDR2 (germline): MNHEY, SVGAGI. The CDR3 length is 14 residues. Treatment in this sample: oral pan-JAK inhibitor, 5-10 mg twice daily. cDNA prepared by RNA extraction and subsequent reverse transcription served as the template for sequencing. Clones were sequenced by immunoSEQ multiplex PCR, and TCRdb holds only the in-frame ones, with some missing. The sample holds 150,000 to 200,000 clones; approximately 57% are singletons and the top ten take 0.95% to 1.1%.

The rearrangement links TRBV6-5 to TRBJ1-2, with unresolved D. Sample: CD4+ T cells sorted from blood, taken at week 24, from a patient treated with tofacitinib. This TCR was sampled from a human donor with alopecia areata. CDR3 in amino acids: CASSYTQRVDGYTF. CDR3 coding DNA: TGTGCCAGCAGTTATACACAAAGGGTGGATGGCTACACCTTC.